A selection of T cell receptor beta chains follows, all from one sample in a study of neurological immune-mediated disorders. TCRdb itself ran the 5' RACE reads through MiXCR, one entry per CDR3 protein. The sample has some 77,000 distinct CDR3 sequences; roughly an eighth are singletons. The sequencing input was PBMCs. All receptors derive from a female donor with HTLV-1-associated myelopathy (HAM/TSP). Each CDR3 is given with its conserved first and last residue. The D gene is left open where the match is weak. Expanded clones get a size class; other rows say once, few or many, or leave the size out.

v_call	clone_size	d_call	j_call	cdr3_nt	cdr3_aa
TRBV20-1	many	.	TRBJ2-6	TGCAGTGCTAGTGTGTCTGGGGCCAACGTCCTGACTTTC	CSASVSGANVLTF
TRBV5-1	many	.	TRBJ1-1	TGCGCCAGCAGCTTCATTGTTGGGGGGCCGAACACTGAAGCTTTCTTT	CASSFIVGGPNTEAFF
TRBV5-1	many	.	TRBJ1-1	TGCGCCAGCAGCTCCCTGACGACGATATACAATTCAGGGCGAGCTTTCTTT	CASSSLTTIYNSGRAFF
TRBV28	.	.	TRBJ2-4	TGTGCCAGCAGTCCTTTTGGTGCGCTAGCCAAAAACATTCAGTACTTC	CASSPFGALAKNIQYF
TRBV7-9	.	TRBD1	TRBJ2-7	TGTGCCTTAGGGGGCAGCCCGGACTTGAACTCCTACGAGCAGTACTTC	CALGGSPDLNSYEQYF
TRBV7-8	many	.	TRBJ2-1	TGTGCCAGCAGCAATGAAAACAGGGTTGAGCAGTTCTTC	CASSNENRVEQFF
TRBV5-1	many	.	TRBJ2-2	TGCGCCAGCAGCTTGGTTCAGTCTTCCACCGGGGAGCTGTTTTTT	CASSLVQSSTGELFF
TRBV27	few	TRBD1	TRBJ2-7	TGTGCCAGCAGAAGGACAGGCTCCTACGAGCAGTACTTC	CASRRTGSYEQYF
TRBV10-3	many	TRBD2	TRBJ2-7	TGTGCCATCAGTGGCACAGCGGGGAGCTCCTACGAGCAGTACTTC	CAISGTAGSSYEQYF
TRBV12-3/TRBV12-4	many	.	TRBJ2-2	TGTGCCAGCAGTTTAAGGGGGACCGGGGAGCTGTTTTTT	CASSLRGTGELFF
TRBV13	few	TRBD2	TRBJ2-3	TGTGCCAGCAGCTTTGAAGGACTAGCGGGGGGGTTGGATACGCAGTATTTT	CASSFEGLAGGLDTQYF
TRBV28	many	TRBD1	TRBJ1-2	TGTGCCAGCAGGACAGGGGAAACTTATGGCTACACCTTC	CASRTGETYGYTF
TRBV5-1	many	.	TRBJ2-5	TGCGCCAGCAGCTTAAATTTGGAGACCCAGTACTTC	CASSLNLETQYF
TRBV6-6	few	TRBD1	TRBJ2-7	TGTGCCAGCAGACAGGGGGCGGCGTACGAGCAGTACTTC	CASRQGAAYEQYF
TRBV7-9	.	.	TRBJ2-7	TGTGCCAGCAGCCTAGACAGAGCCTCCTACGAGCAGTACTTC	CASSLDRASYEQYF
TRBV4-2	many	.	TRBJ2-3	TGTGCCAGCAGCCAAGATGTAGGAAGAGGGGCCACAGATACGCAGTATTTT	CASSQDVGRGATDTQYF
TRBV5-1	medium-sized	.	TRBJ1-3	TGCGCCAGCAGCTTAAAAGGTGACGGCAGCTCCGGAAACACCATATATTTT	CASSLKGDGSSGNTIYF
TRBV28	many	TRBD1	TRBJ2-7	TGTGCCAGCAATTCCGGGACAGGGACCTACGAGCAGTACTTC	CASNSGTGTYEQYF
TRBV20-1	medium-sized	TRBD1	TRBJ2-7	TGCAGTGCCAGAGGACAGGGGAGCGACGAGCAGTACTTC	CSARGQGSDEQYF
TRBV29-1	many	.	TRBJ2-2	TGCAGCGTTGAGAGCAGGGGACGGCCCGGGGAGCTGTTTTTT	CSVESRGRPGELFF
TRBV9	many	.	TRBJ2-3	TGTGCCAGCAGCGTAGAGGGGACCGTCACAGATACGCAGTATTTT	CASSVEGTVTDTQYF
TRBV7-8	many	.	TRBJ2-5	TGTGCCAGCAGCATCCTCCTCCGGCAAGAGACCCAGTACTTC	CASSILLRQETQYF
TRBV29-1	many	TRBD1	TRBJ2-7	TGCAGCGTTAAGACAGGGACCTACGAGCAGTACTTC	CSVKTGTYEQYF
TRBV20-1	many	.	TRBJ2-4	TGCAGTGCTGAGACTCTTAGCGGAGCCAAAAACATTCAGTACTTC	CSAETLSGAKNIQYF
TRBV12-3/TRBV12-4	many	TRBD2	TRBJ2-3	TGTGCCAGCGCCACTGGGGGGGGCACAGATACGCAGTATTTT	CASATGGGTDTQYF
TRBV10-2	many	.	TRBJ2-2	TGCGCCAGCAGGCAGTTAGGGCAGCCGAACACCGGGGAGCTGTTTTTT	CASRQLGQPNTGELFF
TRBV6-4	many	.	TRBJ1-5	TGTGCCAGCGCTGGGAGAAACAGGGAGTCTAGACAGAGCAATCAGCCCCAGCATTTT	CASAGRNRESRQSNQPQHF
TRBV5-1	many	.	TRBJ2-3	TGCGCCAGCAGCTTGTCTTTGGGAGCAGATACGCAGTATTTT	CASSLSLGADTQYF
TRBV5-1	many	TRBD2	TRBJ2-3	TGCGCCAGCAGCCCGGGACACACTAGCGGACGTGAGGGAACAGATACGCAGTATTTT	CASSPGHTSGREGTDTQYF
TRBV18	.	.	TRBJ2-6	TGTGCCAGCTCACCAGAACAGGGTGAGTTAGGGGCCAACGTCCTGACTTTC	CASSPEQGELGANVLTF
TRBV14	.	.	TRBJ2-6	TGTGCCAGCAGCCAGGGGGTTACCTCTGGGGCCAACGTCCTGACTTTC	CASSQGVTSGANVLTF
TRBV9	.	.	TRBJ2-1	TGTGCCAGCAGCGTAGAAATTGAGCAGTTCTTC	CASSVEIEQFF
TRBV15	many	TRBD1	TRBJ2-1	TGTGCTACCAGCGGCCCGGGACAGGGGGAACGTGAGCAGTTCTTC	CATSGPGQGEREQFF
TRBV11-2	few	TRBD1	TRBJ2-7	TGTGCCAGCAGCCCATTGGGACAGGGGTGGAACGAGCAGTACTTC	CASSPLGQGWNEQYF
TRBV5-1	many	TRBD2	TRBJ2-7	TGCGCCAGCAGCTTTCTTAGCGGGGGAGCCTACGAGCAGTACTTC	CASSFLSGGAYEQYF
TRBV20-1	many	TRBD1	TRBJ1-3	TGCAGTGCGGGACAGGGAGGGGGATTAAACACCATATATTTT	CSAGQGGGLNTIYF
TRBV7-9	many	.	TRBJ1-4	TGTGCCAGCAGGATGGGAAAGGGGCTGAATGAAAAACTGTTTTTT	CASRMGKGLNEKLFF
TRBV12-3/TRBV12-4	few	TRBD2	TRBJ2-2	TGTGCCAGCAATTTAGCGGGGGGAGGATCAGGGGAGCTGTTTTTT	CASNLAGGGSGELFF
TRBV5-5	many	.	TRBJ1-1	TGTGCCAGCAGTTCACAGGGGAACACTGAAGCTTTCTTT	CASSSQGNTEAFF
TRBV11-2	once	TRBD2	TRBJ2-3	TGTGCCAGCAGCTTTCTAAGCGGGGGAAGCACAGATACGCAGTATTTT	CASSFLSGGSTDTQYF
TRBV29-1	.	.	TRBJ2-2	TGCAGCGTAGTTCCGAACACCGGGGAGCTGTTTTTT	CSVVPNTGELFF
TRBV5-1	many	TRBD1	TRBJ2-3	TGCGCCAGCAGCTTGTGGGGAAACCGGGACAGGGGCGCAGATACGCAGTATTTT	CASSLWGNRDRGADTQYF
TRBV20-1	few	.	TRBJ2-4	TGCAGTGCTAAAGATACCGGGCGGCACTCCTATAACATTCAGTACTTC	CSAKDTGRHSYNIQYF
TRBV5-6	many	.	TRBJ1-1	TGTGCCAGCAGCTTCCTAGGGGGCACTGAAGCTTTCTTT	CASSFLGGTEAFF
TRBV28	many	.	TRBJ2-1	TGTGCCAGCAGTTTCTGGGTGGGTCGGGATGAGCAGTTCTTC	CASSFWVGRDEQFF
TRBV9	.	.	TRBJ2-3	TGTGCCAGCAGCGGACGAAGGGAGAAGTCAGGCACAGATACGCAGTATTTT	CASSGRREKSGTDTQYF
TRBV12-3/TRBV12-4	many	.	TRBJ2-3	TGTGCCAGCAGCGGGAAACCCACCCCAGATACGCAGTATTTT	CASSGKPTPDTQYF
TRBV9	many	TRBD1	TRBJ2-5	TGTGCCAGCAGCGTTACGACAGGGAGAGAGACCCAGTACTTC	CASSVTTGRETQYF
TRBV6-5	many	.	TRBJ1-4	TGTGCCAGCAGTTTTGACAGGAATGAAAAACTGTTTTTT	CASSFDRNEKLFF
TRBV15	.	TRBD1	TRBJ2-7	TGTGCCACCAGCACAAGGACAGGGGACACCGAGCAGTACTTC	CATSTRTGDTEQYF
TRBV20-1	many	TRBD2	TRBJ2-5	TGCAGTGCCGAACTAGCGGGGGGGCGAAGGGAGACCCAGTACTTC	CSAELAGGRRETQYF
TRBV6-6	few	.	TRBJ2-3	TGTGCCAGCAGTTACACGGTCGGAACCACAGATACGCAGTATTTT	CASSYTVGTTDTQYF
TRBV27	many	TRBD1	TRBJ2-7	TGTGCCAGCAGGATCGGGACAGGGGGCGAGCAGTACTTC	CASRIGTGGEQYF
TRBV20-1	many	.	TRBJ2-2	TGCAGTGCTAGCCTTTGGGACACCGGGGAGCTGTTTTTT	CSASLWDTGELFF
TRBV27	many	.	TRBJ1-1	TGTGCCAGCACCGCCGGGCCACGGAACACTGAAGCTTTCTTT	CASTAGPRNTEAFF